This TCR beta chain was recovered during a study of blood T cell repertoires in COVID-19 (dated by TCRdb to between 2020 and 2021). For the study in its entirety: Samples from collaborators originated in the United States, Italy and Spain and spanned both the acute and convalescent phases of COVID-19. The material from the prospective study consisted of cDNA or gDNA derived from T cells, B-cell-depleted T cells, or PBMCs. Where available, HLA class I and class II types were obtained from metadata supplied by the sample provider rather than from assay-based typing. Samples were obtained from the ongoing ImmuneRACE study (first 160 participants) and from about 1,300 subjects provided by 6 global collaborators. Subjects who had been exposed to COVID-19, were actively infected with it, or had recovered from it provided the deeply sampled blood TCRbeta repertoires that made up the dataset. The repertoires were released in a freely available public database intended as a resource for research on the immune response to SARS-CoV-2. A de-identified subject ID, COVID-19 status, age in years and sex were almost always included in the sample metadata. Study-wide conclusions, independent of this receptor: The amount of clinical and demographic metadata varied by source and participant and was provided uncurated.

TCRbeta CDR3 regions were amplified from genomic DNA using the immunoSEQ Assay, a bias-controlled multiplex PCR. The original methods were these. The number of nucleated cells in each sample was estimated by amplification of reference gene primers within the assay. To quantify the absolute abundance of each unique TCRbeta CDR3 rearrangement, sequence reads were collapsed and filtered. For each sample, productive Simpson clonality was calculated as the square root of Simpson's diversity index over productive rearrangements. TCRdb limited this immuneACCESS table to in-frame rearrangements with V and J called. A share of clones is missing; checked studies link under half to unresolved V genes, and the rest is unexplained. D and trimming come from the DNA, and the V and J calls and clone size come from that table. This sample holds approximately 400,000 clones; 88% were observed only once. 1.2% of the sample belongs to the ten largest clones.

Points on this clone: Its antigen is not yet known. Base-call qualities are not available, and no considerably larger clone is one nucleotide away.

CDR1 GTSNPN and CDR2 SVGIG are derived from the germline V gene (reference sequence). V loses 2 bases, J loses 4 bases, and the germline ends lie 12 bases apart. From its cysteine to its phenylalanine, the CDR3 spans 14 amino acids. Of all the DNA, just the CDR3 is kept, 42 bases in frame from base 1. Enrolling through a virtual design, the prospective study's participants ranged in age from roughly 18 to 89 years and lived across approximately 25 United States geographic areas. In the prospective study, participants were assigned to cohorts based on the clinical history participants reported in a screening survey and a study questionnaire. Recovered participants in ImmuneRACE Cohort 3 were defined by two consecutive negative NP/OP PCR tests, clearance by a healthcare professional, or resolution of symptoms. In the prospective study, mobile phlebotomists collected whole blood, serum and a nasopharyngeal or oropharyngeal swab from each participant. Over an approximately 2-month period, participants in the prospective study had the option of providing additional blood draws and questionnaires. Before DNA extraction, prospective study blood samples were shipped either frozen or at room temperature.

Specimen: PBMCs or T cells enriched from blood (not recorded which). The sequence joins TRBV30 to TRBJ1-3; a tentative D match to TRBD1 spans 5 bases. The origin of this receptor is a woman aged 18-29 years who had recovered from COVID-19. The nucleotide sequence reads TGTGCCTGGAGTTCAGGGTTGGGCGGAAACACCATATATTTT. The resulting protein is CAWSSGLGGNTIYF.